Following are 24 T cell receptor beta chains from one sample sequenced in a study of OX40 agonist ivuxolimab in advanced cancers. The table came from immunoSEQ multiplex PCR; TCRdb's copy has only in-frame clones and leaves some out. The sample consists of some 66,000 clones, almost 85% of them appearing once. The specimen was CD4+ or CD8+ T cells sorted from blood, collected in a trial of the OX40 agonist ivuxolimab. Receptor source: an adult with an advanced solid tumor such as melanoma, head and neck, liver or kidney cancer.

The J gene is TRBJ2-1, the V gene TRBV19; TRBD2 matches 9 bases. V lost 3 bases and J lost 0; bases outside the gene matches: 24. The CDR3 totals 23 residues. In germline, CDR1 is LNHDA, CDR2 SQIVND (reference sequence). DNA for the CDR3: TGTGCCAGTAGTATTATTGGGCCGACGGGTCTAGCGGGGCTTAGGAGCTCCTACAATGAGCAGTTCTTC. Translating gives CASSIIGPTGLAGLRSSYNEQFF.

The V call is TRBV5-1, the J call TRBJ1-2, with D perhaps matching TRBD1 (5 bases). There are 17 residues in the CDR3. Trimming removed 4 bases from V and 5 bases from J, with 24 bases in between. The germline V gene has CDR1 SGHRS and CDR2 YFSETQ. CDR3 nucleotides: TGCGCCAGCAGCGCCTCCGGGACTCCCTCACTGGGGTATGGCTACACCTTC. It encodes CASSASGTPSLGYGYTF.

This chain connects TRBV5-1 to TRBJ2-7, with TRBD1 matching over 10 bases. There are 16 residues in the CDR3. With V trimmed by 4 bases and J by 5 bases, 12 bases remained unmatched. Germline CDR1 SGHRS, CDR2 YFSETQ. Here the CDR3 reads CASSPGGTGDFHEQYV. CDR3 in DNA: TGCGCCAGCAGCCCGGGGGGGACAGGGGACTTCCACGAGCAGTACGTC.

The CDR3 loop is CASSQDAGRTEAFF. CDR3 coding DNA: TGCGCCAGCAGCCAAGACGCAGGGAGGACTGAAGCTTTCTTT. V and J are TRBV4-1 and TRBJ1-1; tentatively, D is TRBD1 (5 bases). The CDR3 has 14 amino acids. The V end lost 0 bases, the J end lost 5 bases, and 10 bases lay between the germline ends. From germline, CDR1 is MGHRA and CDR2 YSYEKL.

The chain carries TRBV19 and TRBJ2-3; possibly TRBD2 for D (5 bases). Germline CDR1 and CDR2: LNHDA and SQIVND (reference sequence). The CDR3 sequence is 13 residues long. V was pared by 7 bases and J by 6 bases, with 14 bases between. CDR3 sequence reads: CASTTEGFDTQYF. CDR3 DNA: TGTGCCAGTACCACCGAGGGCTTTGATACGCAGTATTTT. Full variable domain (outside the CDR3, taken from reference TRBV19 and TRBJ2-3): DGGITQSPKYLFRKEGQNVTLSCEQNLNHDAMYWYRQDPGQGLRLIYYSQIVNDFQKGDIAEGYSVSREKKESFPLTVTSAQKNPTAFYLCASTTEGFDTQYFGPGTRLTVL.

Only a few counts were recorded for this clone. The chain links TRBV6-1 to TRBJ1-1; D remains ambiguous. The CDR3 spans 14 residues. CDR1 is MNHNS, CDR2 SASEGT, per germline. V was shortened by 4 bases and J by 0 bases, with 9 bases between the two germline ends. The CDR3 is CASSVGVMNTEAFF. CDR3 nucleotides: TGTGCCAGCAGTGTCGGGGTCATGAACACTGAAGCTTTCTTT.

The chain uses TRBV5-6 and TRBJ1-4, with 7 bases identical to TRBD1. The CDR3 has 17 amino acids. V shed 1 base, J shed 5 bases, and the junction held 11 bases outside the gene matches. Germline loops: CDR1 SGHDT, CDR2 YYEEEE. CDR3 DNA sequence: TGTGCCAGCAGCTTGAGTCCCCGGGGACAGAAAAATGAAAAACTGTTTTTT. This translates into CASSLSPRGQKNEKLFF.

The rearrangement links TRBV13 to TRBJ2-2, with 11 bases fitting TRBD1. V trimming: 1 base; J trimming: 5 bases; junction bases outside the gene matches: 6. The V gene's germline CDR1 is PRHDT and CDR2 FYEKMQ (reference sequence). There are 17 residues in the CDR3. CDR3 in amino acids: CASSLAPGTGGTGELFF. In DNA form, the CDR3 reads TGTGCCAGCAGCTTAGCTCCCGGGACAGGGGGAACCGGGGAGCTGTTTTTT.

The chain couples TRBV10-1 to TRBJ2-1; 11 bases map to TRBD2. Trimming took 3 bases from V and 0 from J; bases not matched to a gene: 13. The germline V gene encodes CDR1 WNHNN and CDR2 SYGVQD (reference sequence). The CDR3 covers 20 residues. The CDR3, as DNA: TGCGCCAGCAGTGACCGCAGACTAGCGGGGCTGTCGAGCTCCTACAATGAGCAGTTCTTC. It encodes CASSDRRLAGLSSSYNEQFF.

The sample holds one count of this clone. The chain combines TRBV28 with TRBJ1-6, with TRBD1 matching over 8 bases. Germline lookup yields CDR1 MDHEN and CDR2 SYDVKM. CDR3 size: 20 residues. J was trimmed by 2 bases and V by 4 bases; bases with no gene match: 16. CDR3 DNA: TGTGCCAGCAGTTCCTCCCTAGGACAGGGCGTTCCTACCTATAATTCACCCCTCCACTTT. Translated, it gives CASSSSLGQGVPTYNSPLHF.

V is TRBV29-1 and J is TRBJ1-2, with D possibly being TRBD1 (6 bases). This CDR3 is built from 13 residues. CDR1 and CDR2 (germline): SQVTM, ANQGSEA. Between the trimmed V and J ends, which lost 5 bases and 4 bases, there was a span of 14 bases. This CDR3 reads CSVWEGGPYGYTF. The DNA for the CDR3 is TGCAGCGTTTGGGAGGGGGGTCCCTATGGCTACACCTTC.

The V gene is TRBV15, the J gene TRBJ1-5; the D is unclear. With 1 base removed from V and 0 bases from J, the gap between germline ends came to 7 bases. Germline lookup yields CDR1 LNHNV and CDR2 YYDKDF (reference sequence). This CDR3 spans 15 amino acids. The CDR3 bases are TGTGCCACCAGCAGAGGGGGAGATAGCAATCAGCCCCAGCATTTT. It specifies CATSRGGDSNQPQHF.

This rearrangement joins TRBV28 to TRBJ1-3; D may be TRBD1 (5 bases). This CDR3 region has 16 residues. Germline CDR1 MDHEN, CDR2 SYDVKM. Trimming shortened V by 3 bases and J by 8 bases, and 20 bases separated the two germline ends. CDR3 bases: TGTGCCAGCAGTTTTAACGGGGGAAGAAGGTCGGACACCATATATTTT. It yields the protein CASSFNGGRRSDTIYF.

This chain links TRBV15 with TRBJ2-3; TRBD1 matches 8 bases. V shed 5 bases, J shed 4 bases, and the junction held 11 bases outside the gene matches. This CDR3 spans 16 amino acids. Germline values: CDR1 LNHNV, CDR2 YYDKDF (reference sequence). The CDR3 here is CATSAFGQGAADTQYF. The DNA of the CDR3 is TGTGCCACCAGCGCCTTTGGGCAGGGGGCAGCAGATACGCAGTATTTT.

A few counts support this clone. This sequence joins TRBV19 and TRBJ2-5; unclear D gene. The CDR3 is 13 amino acids. V was pared by 2 bases and J by 4 bases, with 8 bases between. Germline-derived CDR1 and CDR2 are LNHDA and SQIVND (reference sequence). The CDR3 here is CASSISGRETQYF. For the CDR3, the DNA is TGTGCCAGTAGTATATCCGGACGAGAGACCCAGTACTTC.

The gene calls are TRBV2 and TRBJ2-1; D ambiguous. The ends were cut back, 6 bases at V and 1 base at J, with 7 bases in the middle. The CDR3 is made up of 13 amino acids. Germline V CDR1 and CDR2: SNHLY, FYNNEI. The CDR3 is CASRRLSYNEQFF. The CDR3 nucleotides are TGTGCCAGCAGACGACTTTCCTACAATGAGCAGTTCTTC. Drawing the rest from reference TRBV2 and TRBJ2-1, the complete variable domain is EPEVTQTPSHQVTQMGQEVILRCVPISNHLYFYWYRQILGQKVEFLVSFYNNEISEKSEIFDDQFSVERPDGSNFTLKIRSTKLEDSAMYFCASRRLSYNEQFFGPGTRLTVL.

CDR3 DNA sequence: TGTGCCAGCAGCTTACCGGGACAGCTAAATGAAAAACTGTTTTTT. It is translated as CASSLPGQLNEKLFF. The chain links TRBV5-5 to TRBJ1-4; TRBD1 agrees at 7 bases. The CDR3 spans 15 residues. Germline lookup yields CDR1 SGHKS and CDR2 YYEKEE (reference sequence). V lost 2 bases, J lost 5 bases, and 6 bases stayed unmatched.

The chain carries TRBV4-1 and TRBJ1-4; D is uncertain. The CDR3 runs to 14 residues. V lost 2 bases and J 8 bases, leaving 12 bases between the germline ends. Germline loops: CDR1 MGHRA, CDR2 YSYEKL. The CDR3 coding sequence is TGCGCCAGCAGCCAACAGGAGATGGGGGAAAAACTGTTTTTT. Its translation: CASSQQEMGEKLFF.

V usage is TRBV29-1 and J usage is TRBJ1-2; the D gene is possibly TRBD1 (6 bases). V lost 4 bases to trimming and J lost 3 bases, with 12 bases between them. CDR1 and CDR2 (germline): SQVTM, ANQGSEA. The CDR3 sequence is 13 residues long. CDR3 in amino acids: CSVARGDDYGYTF. The CDR3 nucleotides are TGCAGCGTTGCCAGGGGCGACGACTATGGCTACACCTTC.

V is TRBV20-1 and J is TRBJ2-5, with no clear D. V was pared by 5 bases and J by 2 bases, with 6 bases between. CDR1 and CDR2 (germline): DFQATT, SNEGSKA (reference sequence). The CDR3 length is 11 residues. The CDR3 sequence is CSAPRQETQYF. In nucleotides, the CDR3 is TGCAGTGCTCCCCGTCAAGAGACCCAGTACTTC.

CDR3 residues: CASSPTRFDEQYF. The CDR3 nucleotides are TGTGCCAGCAGCCCGACTAGATTCGACGAGCAGTACTTC. The chain links TRBV19 to TRBJ2-7; possible D gene TRBD2, 6 bases. The CDR3 is 13 residues long. Germline values: CDR1 LNHDA, CDR2 SQIVND (reference sequence). The V gene lost 9 bases and the J gene lost 5 bases, with 17 bases spanning the gap.

The chain employs TRBV18 and TRBJ2-3; no clear D gene. Germline CDR1 KGHSH, CDR2 LQKENI. Deletions cut 4 bases from V and 2 bases from J, with 16 bases between. CDR3 length equals 16 residues. This chain's CDR3 is CASSRNRAHHTDTQYF. DNA for the CDR3: TGTGCCAGCTCACGAAATAGGGCCCATCACACAGATACGCAGTATTTT.

The chain carries TRBV29-1 and TRBJ2-1; perhaps TRBD2 as D (5 bases). This CDR3 is built from 15 residues. V was pared by 3 bases and J by 9 bases, with 21 bases between. CDR1 and CDR2 from the germline V gene are SQVTM and ANQGSEA. CDR3: CSVDPQAAGRGEQFF. CDR3 DNA: TGCAGCGTTGACCCCCAGGCGGCTGGGAGAGGTGAGCAGTTCTTC.

This rearrangement joins TRBV12-5 to TRBJ1-4; D is ambiguous. Trimming left V 5 bases short and J 6 bases short, with 13 bases between. The CDR3 loop spans 14 amino acids. Germline CDR1 and CDR2: LGHNT and FRNRAP. The CDR3 DNA is TGTGCTAGTGGTACCCGGTTGTACGATGAAAAACTGTTTTTT. Its translation is CASGTRLYDEKLFF.